This entry is about one TCR beta chain. The target antigen is unknown. The germline V and J ends were trimmed by 6 bases and 3 bases, with 14 bases remaining between them. CDR1 SNHLY and CDR2 FYNNEI come from the germline V gene. There are 15 residues in the CDR3. The sample comes from a study of T cell responses to AZD1222 COVID-19 vaccine. Study-wide background: Analyses pooled second doses at about 4 or about 12 weeks. Overall study findings and caveats: Donor demographics were predominantly white British with a female majority; clonal diversity may be underestimated.

Sequenced by immunoSEQ multiplex PCR; TCRdb stores in-frame clones only, minus some. The sample lists roughly 150,000 clones; around 93% were seen once. This chain uses TRBV2 with TRBJ1-4; a possible D gene is TRBD1 (6 bases). The specimen comprised peripheral blood, sampled on day 0 of AZD1222 vaccination. The receptor was derived from an adult in good health. Here the CDR3 reads CASRGQGLANEKLFF. In DNA, the CDR3 is TGTGCCAGCAGGGGGCAGGGGTTAGCTAATGAAAAACTGTTTTTT.